These T cell receptor beta chains were read from a single sample in a study of cytomegalovirus exposure and HLA in healthy donors. The data were produced by immunoSEQ multiplex PCR, yet TCRdb's version contains in-frame clones alone and is incomplete. The specimen's table records roughly 140,000 clones. Sequencing input: PBMCs. All receptors derive from a male donor in good health and CMV-seronegative. Each CDR3 is given with its conserved first and last residue. A D gene is named only where the DNA matches it firmly.

CDR3aa: CASSLGQMNLYGYTF
CDR3nt: TGTGCCAGCAGTTTGGGACAAATGAACCTCTATGGCTACACCTTC
len: 15
v_gene: TRBV6-5
j_gene: TRBJ1-2
d_gene: NA

CDR3aa: CAWSATTATEAFF
CDR3nt: TGTGCCTGGAGTGCGACGACAGCCACTGAAGCTTTCTTT
len: 13
v_gene: TRBV30
j_gene: TRBJ1-1
d_gene: NA

CDR3aa: CASSLDAGSPGYTF
CDR3nt: TGTGCCAGCAGCTTAGATGCGGGGAGCCCCGGCTACACCTTC
len: 14
v_gene: TRBV7-2
j_gene: TRBJ1-2
d_gene: NA

CDR3aa: CASNDRGGFPLSYEQYF
CDR3nt: TGTGCCAGCAATGACAGGGGTGGGTTCCCCCTCTCCTACGAGCAGTACTTC
len: 17
v_gene: TRBV6-1
j_gene: TRBJ2-7
d_gene: TRBD1

CDR3aa: CASSPRTGGGYEQYF
CDR3nt: TGCGCCAGCAGCCCTAGGACAGGGGGGGGCTACGAGCAGTACTTC
len: 15
v_gene: TRBV5-1
j_gene: TRBJ2-7
d_gene: TRBD1

CDR3aa: CASSAHRGRGSTEAFF
CDR3nt: TGTGCCAGCAGCGCCCACAGGGGGAGGGGGAGCACTGAAGCTTTCTTT
len: 16
v_gene: TRBV7-8
j_gene: TRBJ1-1
d_gene: TRBD1

CDR3aa: CASSQGSWGGGGNQPQHF
CDR3nt: TGCGCCAGCAGCCAAGGATCGTGGGGAGGAGGCGGCAATCAGCCCCAGCATTTT
len: 18
v_gene: TRBV4-3
j_gene: TRBJ1-5
d_gene: NA

CDR3aa: CASSQDLQGGGFYNEQFF
CDR3nt: TGCGCCAGCAGCCAAGACCTACAGGGCGGGGGTTTCTACAATGAGCAGTTCTTC
len: 18
v_gene: TRBV4-3
j_gene: TRBJ2-1
d_gene: NA

CDR3aa: CASSLSGDQPQHF
CDR3nt: TGTGCCAGCAGCTTATCCGGGGATCAGCCCCAGCATTTT
len: 13
v_gene: TRBV7-9
j_gene: TRBJ1-5
d_gene: NA

CDR3aa: CASSLDRGRRNTEAFF
CDR3nt: TGTGCCAGCAGCTTGGACAGGGGCCGGCGGAACACTGAAGCTTTCTTT
len: 16
v_gene: TRBV5-6
j_gene: TRBJ1-1
d_gene: TRBD1

CDR3aa: CASSRPGVDSPLHF
CDR3nt: TGTGCCAGCAGCCGACCAGGGGTGGATTCACCCCTCCACTTT
len: 14
v_gene: TRBV11-1
j_gene: TRBJ1-6
d_gene: NA

CDR3aa: CSGSSGTETQYF
CDR3nt: TGCAGCGGCTCTAGCGGGACGGAGACCCAGTACTTC
len: 12
v_gene: TRBV29-1
j_gene: TRBJ2-5
d_gene: TRBD2

CDR3aa: CASSALEETQYF
CDR3nt: TGTGCCAGCAGCGCCCTCGAGGAGACCCAGTACTTC
len: 12
v_gene: TRBV5-6
j_gene: TRBJ2-5
d_gene: NA

CDR3aa: CASSIEGAQPQHF
CDR3nt: TGTGCCAGTAGTATTGAGGGGGCTCAGCCCCAGCATTTT
len: 13
v_gene: TRBV19
j_gene: TRBJ1-5
d_gene: TRBD1

CDR3aa: CAWTGDSPVWQYF
CDR3nt: TGTGCCTGGACGGGGGACAGCCCGGTGTGGCAGTACTTC
len: 13
v_gene: TRBV30
j_gene: TRBJ2-7
d_gene: NA

CDR3aa: CASSSDGPDSGKLAKNIQYF
CDR3nt: TGTGCCAGCAGTTCAGACGGGCCCGATAGCGGGAAATTAGCCAAAAACATTCAGTACTTC
len: 20
v_gene: TRBV27
j_gene: TRBJ2-4
d_gene: TRBD2

CDR3aa: CATTRDYNSPLHF
CDR3nt: TGTGCCACCACGAGGGACTATAATTCACCCCTCCACTTT
len: 13
v_gene: TRBV15
j_gene: TRBJ1-6
d_gene: NA

CDR3aa: CASSYGAGVSYGYTF
CDR3nt: TGTGCCAGCAGTTACGGGGCAGGGGTTAGCTATGGCTACACCTTC
len: 15
v_gene: TRBV6-5
j_gene: TRBJ1-2
d_gene: NA

CDR3aa: CASSYKTGGSNQPQHF
CDR3nt: TGTGCCAGCAGCTACAAGACAGGAGGCAGCAATCAGCCCCAGCATTTT
len: 16
v_gene: TRBV7-3
j_gene: TRBJ1-5
d_gene: NA

CDR3aa: CAWSVPAGVGETQYF
CDR3nt: TGTGCCTGGAGTGTACCTGCAGGGGTTGGGGAGACCCAGTACTTC
len: 15
v_gene: TRBV30
j_gene: TRBJ2-5
d_gene: NA

CDR3aa: CASSLRRGDPDTEAFF
CDR3nt: TGTGCCAGCAGCCTTCGGAGGGGTGACCCCGACACTGAAGCTTTCTTT
len: 16
v_gene: TRBV7-8
j_gene: TRBJ1-1
d_gene: NA

CDR3aa: CASSPLGAEGRTEAFF
CDR3nt: TGTGCCAGCTCACCATTGGGGGCGGAAGGCCGGACTGAAGCTTTCTTT
len: 16
v_gene: TRBV18
j_gene: TRBJ1-1
d_gene: NA

CDR3aa: CASSQGQGNTIYF
CDR3nt: TGTGCCAGCAGCCAAGGACAGGGGAACACCATATATTTT
len: 13
v_gene: TRBV9
j_gene: TRBJ1-3
d_gene: TRBD1

CDR3aa: CASSQAGTAYGYTF
CDR3nt: TGTGCCAGCAGCCAAGCCGGGACAGCCTATGGCTACACCTTC
len: 14
v_gene: TRBV14
j_gene: TRBJ1-2
d_gene: TRBD1

CDR3aa: CASSVDGGRGGTQYF
CDR3nt: TGTGCCAGCAGCGTAGATGGGGGTCGGGGAGGTACGCAGTATTTT
len: 15
v_gene: TRBV9
j_gene: TRBJ2-3
d_gene: NA

CDR3aa: CASSYGQVDYEQYF
CDR3nt: TGTGCCAGCAGTTATGGACAGGTTGACTACGAGCAGTACTTC
len: 14
v_gene: TRBV6-5
j_gene: TRBJ2-7
d_gene: TRBD1

CDR3aa: CAISTGTSNTEAFF
CDR3nt: TGTGCCATCAGTACCGGGACATCGAACACTGAAGCTTTCTTT
len: 14
v_gene: TRBV10-3
j_gene: TRBJ1-1
d_gene: NA

CDR3aa: CASSVDSSYNSPLHF
CDR3nt: TGTGCCAGCAGCGTAGATAGCTCCTATAATTCACCCCTCCACTTT
len: 15
v_gene: TRBV9
j_gene: TRBJ1-6
d_gene: NA

CDR3aa: CAWGLGGRFFNYGYTF
CDR3nt: TGTGCCTGGGGGTTAGGGGGAAGGTTCTTCAACTATGGCTACACCTTC
len: 16
v_gene: TRBV30
j_gene: TRBJ1-2
d_gene: NA

CDR3aa: CASSYRGQGSEAFF
CDR3nt: TGTGCCAGCAGTTACCGGGGCCAGGGGTCTGAAGCTTTCTTT
len: 14
v_gene: TRBV6-5
j_gene: TRBJ1-1
d_gene: NA

CDR3aa: CASSVGLTSTDTQYF
CDR3nt: TGTGCCAGCAGCGTAGGACTAACGAGCACAGATACGCAGTATTTT
len: 15
v_gene: TRBV9
j_gene: TRBJ2-3
d_gene: NA

CDR3aa: CASSDFGTGEETQYF
CDR3nt: TGTGCCAGCAGTGACTTTGGGACAGGGGAAGAGACCCAGTACTTC
len: 15
v_gene: TRBV6-1
j_gene: TRBJ2-5
d_gene: TRBD1

CDR3aa: CASSFAGTANEKLFF
CDR3nt: TGTGCCAGCAGCTTTGCCGGGACAGCTAATGAAAAACTGTTTTTT
len: 15
v_gene: TRBV5-6
j_gene: TRBJ1-4
d_gene: TRBD1

CDR3aa: CASSLGAGELAKNIQYF
CDR3nt: TGTGCCAGCAGCTTGGGTGCGGGGGAGCTAGCCAAAAACATTCAGTACTTC
len: 17
v_gene: TRBV7-9
j_gene: TRBJ2-4
d_gene: TRBD2

CDR3aa: CASSILSGGVWNEQFF
CDR3nt: TGTGCCAGCAGTATCCTTAGCGGGGGGGTGTGGAATGAGCAGTTCTTC
len: 16
v_gene: TRBV25-1
j_gene: TRBJ2-1
d_gene: TRBD2

CDR3aa: CSVELFPFSGQDTDTQYF
CDR3nt: TGCAGCGTTGAACTGTTCCCTTTCTCGGGACAGGACACAGATACGCAGTATTTT
len: 18
v_gene: TRBV29-1
j_gene: TRBJ2-3
d_gene: TRBD1

CDR3aa: CASSPRLPRAGGLGAYNEQFF
CDR3nt: TGTGCCAGCAGCCCCCGATTGCCCAGGGCAGGGGGCTTAGGGGCCTACAATGAGCAGTTCTTC
len: 21
v_gene: TRBV13
j_gene: TRBJ2-1
d_gene: TRBD1

CDR3aa: CASSLALTSGAAYEQYF
CDR3nt: TGTGCCAGCAGCTTAGCGCTGACTAGCGGGGCGGCCTACGAGCAGTACTTC
len: 17
v_gene: TRBV7-8
j_gene: TRBJ2-7
d_gene: TRBD2

CDR3aa: CASSVAGTDYEQYF
CDR3nt: TGTGCCAGCAGCGTAGCTGGGACAGACTACGAGCAGTACTTC
len: 14
v_gene: TRBV9
j_gene: TRBJ2-7
d_gene: TRBD1

CDR3aa: CASSPKDRAVYEQYF
CDR3nt: TGTGCCAGCTCACCGAAGGACAGGGCAGTCTACGAGCAGTACTTC
len: 15
v_gene: TRBV18
j_gene: TRBJ2-7
d_gene: TRBD1

CDR3aa: CASRSGTSTYEQYF
CDR3nt: TGTGCCAGCAGATCCGGGACTAGCACCTACGAGCAGTACTTC
len: 14
v_gene: TRBV7-9
j_gene: TRBJ2-7
d_gene: TRBD2

CDR3aa: CATSSAGGVSGELFF
CDR3nt: TGTGCCACCTCTTCAGCCGGGGGGGTGTCCGGGGAGCTGTTTTTT
len: 15
v_gene: TRBV2
j_gene: TRBJ2-2
d_gene: TRBD2

CDR3aa: CASAPPGGYSGANVLTF
CDR3nt: TGTGCCAGTGCCCCTCCAGGGGGGTACTCTGGGGCCAACGTCCTGACTTTC
len: 17
v_gene: TRBV19
j_gene: TRBJ2-6
d_gene: NA

CDR3aa: CSVAPGTGREKLFF
CDR3nt: TGCAGCGTGGCCCCCGGGACAGGTAGAGAAAAACTGTTTTTT
len: 14
v_gene: TRBV29-1
j_gene: TRBJ1-4
d_gene: TRBD1

CDR3aa: CASSSRMGEQYF
CDR3nt: TGTGCCAGTAGTAGCAGGATGGGCGAGCAGTACTTC
len: 12
v_gene: TRBV19
j_gene: TRBJ2-7
d_gene: NA

CDR3aa: CASSQDVGTASFGYTF
CDR3nt: TGTGCCAGCAGCCAAGATGTGGGGACTGCCAGTTTTGGCTACACCTTC
len: 16
v_gene: TRBV4-2
j_gene: TRBJ1-2
d_gene: NA

CDR3aa: CASSYFGQANTEAFF
CDR3nt: TGTGCCAGCAGTTACTTCGGACAGGCGAACACTGAAGCTTTCTTT
len: 15
v_gene: TRBV6-5
j_gene: TRBJ1-1
d_gene: TRBD1

CDR3aa: CASSSWGEQSPLHF
CDR3nt: TGTGCCAGCAGTTCGTGGGGGGAACAGTCACCCCTCCACTTT
len: 14
v_gene: TRBV28
j_gene: TRBJ1-6
d_gene: NA

CDR3aa: CASNLAGGRTGYTF
CDR3nt: TGTGCCAGCAATCTTGCGGGGGGGCGTACGGGCTACACCTTC
len: 14
v_gene: TRBV9
j_gene: TRBJ1-2
d_gene: NA

CDR3aa: CASSQGVGMNEQFF
CDR3nt: TGTGCCAGCAGCCAGGGGGTAGGAATGAATGAGCAGTTCTTC
len: 14
v_gene: TRBV9
j_gene: TRBJ2-1
d_gene: TRBD1

CDR3aa: CASSPSGSSYNEQFF
CDR3nt: TGCGCCAGCAGTCCTAGCGGGAGCTCCTACAATGAGCAGTTCTTC
len: 15
v_gene: TRBV4-1
j_gene: TRBJ2-1
d_gene: TRBD2

CDR3aa: CASSLDPPGFGQTYEQYF
CDR3nt: TGTGCCAGCAGCTTAGATCCCCCGGGGTTTGGGCAGACCTACGAGCAGTACTTC
len: 18
v_gene: TRBV11-2
j_gene: TRBJ2-7
d_gene: NA

CDR3aa: CASSSRAGAYNEQFF
CDR3nt: TGTGCCAGCAGCTCGAGGGCAGGGGCCTACAATGAGCAGTTCTTC
len: 15
v_gene: TRBV7-9
j_gene: TRBJ2-1
d_gene: NA

CDR3aa: CASTSRQTANQPQHF
CDR3nt: TGTGCCAGCACCTCCCGACAGACCGCCAATCAGCCCCAGCATTTT
len: 15
v_gene: TRBV2
j_gene: TRBJ1-5
d_gene: NA

CDR3aa: CASSQGLAANTYEQYF
CDR3nt: TGTGCCAGCAGCCAGGGACTAGCCGCTAACACCTACGAGCAGTACTTC
len: 16
v_gene: TRBV7-6
j_gene: TRBJ2-7
d_gene: TRBD2

CDR3aa: CASSYSTWGQGGYTF
CDR3nt: TGTGCCAGCAGTTACTCCACATGGGGGCAGGGTGGCTACACCTTC
len: 15
v_gene: TRBV6-5
j_gene: TRBJ1-2
d_gene: NA